This T cell receptor (beta chain) was identified in a study of blood T cell repertoires in COVID-19. Using immunoSEQ multiplex PCR, the repertoire was profiled, and TCRdb retains in-frame clones only, with some absent. The repertoire holds over 250,000 clones, with around 87% as singletons. The germline V gene encodes CDR1 MNHEY and CDR2 SVGEGT. The CDR3 sequence is 13 residues long. The V gene lost 2 bases and the J gene lost 2 bases, with 7 bases spanning the gap. The specimen sequenced was peripheral blood. This TCR was sampled from a woman aged 40 to 50 who had recovered from COVID-19. This chain connects TRBV6-2 or TRBV6-3 to TRBJ2-7; weak D call: TRBD1 (5 bases). CDR3 loop: CASSYGAPYEQYF. Written as DNA, the CDR3 is TGTGCCAGCAGTTACGGGGCCCCCTACGAGCAGTACTTC.